One and the same sample provided the 19 T cell receptor beta chains below, sequenced in a study of T-cell memory formation after mild COVID-19. TCRdb passed the 5' RACE reads through MiXCR, listing each CDR3 protein once. Of around 250,000 distinct CDR3 sequences listed, about 16% are singletons. The sequencing sample was made of PBMCs or a T cell subset sorted from them (not recorded which). The receptor set was obtained from a man aged 18 to 35 who had mild COVID-19 (a few samples of this study predate the infection). Cell type and time point are not known.

This rearrangement joins TRBV2 to TRBJ1-6, with D possibly TRBD1 on 6 matching bases. V was pared by 2 bases and J by 10 bases, with 12 bases between. The CDR3 sequence is 14 residues long. From germline, CDR1 is SNHLY and CDR2 FYNNEI. The CDR3 protein is CASSEFVQGSPLHF. The CDR3 DNA sequence: TGTGCCAGCAGTGAATTTGTCCAGGGGTCACCCCTCCACTTT.

The V and J genes are TRBV4-1 and TRBJ2-3; possibly TRBD2 for D (7 bases). V lost 0 bases and J 4 bases, leaving 17 bases between the germline ends. The CDR3 covers 17 residues. Germline CDR1 is MGHRA and CDR2 is YSYEKL. CDR3 protein: CASSQDRPGGDADTQYF. As DNA, the CDR3 is TGCGCCAGCAGCCAAGATCGGCCGGGGGGCGACGCAGATACGCAGTATTTT.

This clonotype was counted a few times. Here the CDR3 reads CASSQGPPNEQFF. As DNA, the CDR3 is TGTGCCAGCAGCCAAGGACCGCCTAATGAGCAGTTCTTC. The chain couples TRBV3-1 to TRBJ2-1; D gene unclear. Germline CDR1 is LGHDT and CDR2 is YNNKEL (reference sequence). The CDR3 is 13 amino acids. Deletions cut 1 base from V and 7 bases from J, with 8 bases between.

V and J are TRBV12-3 or TRBV12-4 and TRBJ1-2; no definite D call. V lost 5 bases and J lost 8, with 15 bases in between. The CDR3 loop spans 13 amino acids. The CDR3 protein is CASSPFGRKGYTF. In DNA form, the CDR3 reads TGTGCCAGCAGTCCGTTTGGTAGGAAAGGCTACACCTTC.

The chain combines TRBV4-3 with TRBJ1-4; D gene unclear. The CDR3 is 15 residues long. V lost 0 bases and J 8 bases, leaving 13 bases between the germline ends. Germline V gene lookup returns CDR1 LGHNA and CDR2 YSLEER. DNA for the CDR3: TGCGCCAGCAGCCAAGATCGTACCGGGTGGGAAAAACTGTTTTTT. It specifies CASSQDRTGWEKLFF.

This chain joins TRBV29-1 and TRBJ1-3, with no clear D. The CDR3 has 12 residues. The germline gives CDR1 SQVTM, CDR2 ANQGSEA. Trimming pared 5 bases from V and 0 bases from J, leaving 5 bases between. CDR3: CSVLDSGNTIYF. In DNA form, the CDR3 reads TGCAGCGTTTTGGACTCTGGAAACACCATATATTTT.

The chain recombines TRBV7-2 with TRBJ2-4, with D maybe TRBD1 (6 bases). Germline lookup yields CDR1 SGHTA and CDR2 FQGNSA. V lost 3 bases and J 0 bases, leaving 18 bases between the germline ends. CDR3 size: 18 residues. CDR3: CASSFGVLRGQAKNIQYF. CDR3 in DNA: TGTGCCAGCAGCTTTGGGGTCCTCAGGGGACAAGCCAAAAACATTCAGTACTTC.

The rearrangement joins TRBV4-3 to TRBJ2-3, with 10 nucleotides matching TRBD1. CDR3 length: 17 residues. In germline, CDR1 is LGHNA, CDR2 YSLEER. Trimming at V came to 2 bases and at J to 5 bases, leaving 10 bases not matched to a gene. CDR3 region: CASSQHPGQGIGDTQYF. CDR3 DNA: TGCGCCAGCAGCCAACACCCGGGACAGGGGATTGGAGATACGCAGTATTTT.

The gene calls are TRBV4-1 and TRBJ2-2; weak D call: TRBD2 (5 bases). V lost 1 base and J lost 0, with 15 bases in between. Germline V gene lookup returns CDR1 MGHRA and CDR2 YSYEKL. The CDR3 consists of 18 residues. The CDR3 region is CASSQASLRVANTGELFF. In nucleotides, the CDR3 is TGCGCCAGCAGCCAAGCCTCTCTGAGGGTAGCGAACACCGGGGAGCTGTTTTTT.

The V and J genes are TRBV7-9 and TRBJ1-2; D unresolved. Germline lookup yields CDR1 SEHNR and CDR2 FQNEAQ (reference sequence). Trimming removed 4 bases at V and 8 bases at J, with 11 bases between. The length of the CDR3 is 12 residues. The CDR3 sequence is CASSSGGRGYTF. CDR3 coding DNA: TGTGCCAGCAGCTCCGGTGGGCGCGGCTACACCTTC.

CDR3 DNA sequence: TGTGCCAGCAGCGCGGGACGGACTGGGACCCGGGAGCTGTTTTTT. Its protein is CASSAGRTGTRELFF. V and J are TRBV7-9 and TRBJ2-2; a possible D gene is TRBD2 (6 bases). This CDR3 has 15 residues. With 5 bases removed from V and 9 bases from J, the gap between germline ends came to 19 bases. Germline CDR1 is SEHNR and CDR2 is FQNEAQ (reference sequence).

V usage is TRBV5-6 and J usage is TRBJ2-7; unclear D gene. The CDR3 has 14 residues. CDR1 SGHDT and CDR2 YYEEEE come from the germline V gene. In DNA, the CDR3 is TGCGGTCCTACCTGCCGGATTAGTTCGTCCGAGCAGTACGTC. It yields the protein CGPTCRISSSEQYV.

The chain uses TRBV4-3 and TRBJ1-6; TRBD1 might be the D (5 bases). With 0 bases removed from V and 9 bases from J, the gap between germline ends came to 12 bases. The CDR3 length is 15 residues. Germline V CDR1 and CDR2: LGHNA, YSLEER. CDR3 in DNA: TGCGCCAGCAGCCAAGAAGGCAGGGCTGGTTCACCCCTCCACTTT. Its protein product is CASSQEGRAGSPLHF.

The chain recombines TRBV12-3 or TRBV12-4 with TRBJ1-5; a weak D match, TRBD1 (5 bases). The CDR3 has 15 amino acids. V lost 3 bases to trimming and J lost 6 bases, with 15 bases between them. As DNA, the CDR3 is TGTGCCAGCAGTTTGGCAGGGTGGGGCACTCAGCCCCAGCATTTT. Amino acids: CASSLAGWGTQPQHF.

The CDR3 sequence: CSARPSSGNYNSPLHF. Written as DNA, the CDR3 is TGCAGTGCTCGGCCTTCTAGCGGCAACTATAATTCACCCCTCCACTTT. This rearrangement joins TRBV20-1 to TRBJ1-6, with D unresolved. The CDR3 has 16 residues. Germline values: CDR1 DFQATT, CDR2 SNEGSKA (reference sequence). V was cut by 5 bases and J by 3 bases, with 17 bases left in between.

In its sample, this clonotype was seen a few times. This chain connects TRBV7-9 to TRBJ2-1; D perhaps matches TRBD1 (5 bases). V gave up 1 base and J gave up 7 bases, with 14 bases separating them. This CDR3 comprises 15 residues. Germline V lookup: CDR1 SEHNR, CDR2 FQNEAQ (reference sequence). CDR3 in DNA: TGTGCCAGCAGCTTAGGGGGCGGCATGATGAATGAGCAGTTCTTC. Translating it yields CASSLGGGMMNEQFF.

This clonotype was observed a handful of times. The chain couples TRBV5-1 to TRBJ1-4, with D possibly TRBD1 on 5 matching bases. Per the germline V gene, CDR1 is SGHRS and CDR2 is YFSETQ. CDR3 length equals 14 residues. The V end was cut by 0 bases, the J end by 6 bases, with 9 bases between. In nucleotides, the CDR3 is TGCGCCAGCAGCTTGGGAGGGGTCGATGAAAAACTGTTTTTT. Translated: CASSLGGVDEKLFF.

The sample holds a few counts of this clonotype. The chain is built from TRBV5-1 and TRBJ2-7; a weak D match, TRBD2 (5 bases). This CDR3 contains 12 residues. Per germline, CDR1 SGHRS and CDR2 YFSETQ. Deletions cut 4 bases from V and 3 bases from J, with 8 bases between. CDR3 in DNA: TGCGCCAGCAGCCAGGACTTCTACGAGCAGTACTTC. Amino acid sequence: CASSQDFYEQYF.

The sample holds a few counts of this clonotype. The chain is built from TRBV28 and TRBJ2-7; tentative D call: TRBD1 (7 bases). Trimming took off 8 bases at V and 6 bases at J, with 11 bases between the two ends. This CDR3 has 11 amino acids. Germline V gene lookup returns CDR1 MDHEN and CDR2 SYDVKM. DNA for the CDR3: TGTGCCAGCGGCAGGGGGGTCGAGCAGTACGTC. Amino acids: CASGRGVEQYV.